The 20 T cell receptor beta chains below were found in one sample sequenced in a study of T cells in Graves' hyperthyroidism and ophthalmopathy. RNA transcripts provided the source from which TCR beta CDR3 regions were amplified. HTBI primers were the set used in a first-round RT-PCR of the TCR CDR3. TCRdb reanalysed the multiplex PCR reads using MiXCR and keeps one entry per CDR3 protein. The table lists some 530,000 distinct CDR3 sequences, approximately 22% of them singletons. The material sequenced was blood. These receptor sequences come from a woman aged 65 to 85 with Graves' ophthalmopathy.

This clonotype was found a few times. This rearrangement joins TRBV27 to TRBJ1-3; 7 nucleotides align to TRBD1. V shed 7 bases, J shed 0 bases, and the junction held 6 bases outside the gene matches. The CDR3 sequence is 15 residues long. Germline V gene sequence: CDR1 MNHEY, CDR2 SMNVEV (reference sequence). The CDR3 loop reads CASKRTGDSGNTIYF. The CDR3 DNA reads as TGTGCCAGCAAGAGAACAGGGGACTCTGGAAACACCATATATTTT.

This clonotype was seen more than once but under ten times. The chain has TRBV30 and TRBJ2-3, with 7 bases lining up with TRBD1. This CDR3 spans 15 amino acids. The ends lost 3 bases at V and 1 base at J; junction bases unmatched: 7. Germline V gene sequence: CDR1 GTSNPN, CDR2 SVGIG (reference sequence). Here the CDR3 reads CAWRSGTEGTDTQYF. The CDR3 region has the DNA TGTGCCTGGAGGTCCGGGACAGAAGGCACAGATACGCAGTATTTT.

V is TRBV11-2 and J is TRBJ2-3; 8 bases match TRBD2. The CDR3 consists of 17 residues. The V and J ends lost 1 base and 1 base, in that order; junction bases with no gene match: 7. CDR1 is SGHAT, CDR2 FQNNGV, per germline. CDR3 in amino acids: CASSLGLARGRTDTQYF. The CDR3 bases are TGTGCCAGCAGCTTAGGACTAGCGAGAGGCCGCACAGATACGCAGTATTTT.

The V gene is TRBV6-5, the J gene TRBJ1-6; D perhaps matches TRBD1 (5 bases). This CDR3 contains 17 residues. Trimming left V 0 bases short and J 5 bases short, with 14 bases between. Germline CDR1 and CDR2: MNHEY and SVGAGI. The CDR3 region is CASSYSKRGQDNSPLHF. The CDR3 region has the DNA TGTGCCAGCAGTTACTCGAAGAGGGGCCAGGATAATTCACCCCTCCACTTT.

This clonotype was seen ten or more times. The CDR3 sequence is CASSFVPVETQYF. DNA for the CDR3: TGTGCCAGCAGTTTCGTACCAGTAGAGACCCAGTACTTC. The chain carries TRBV28 and TRBJ2-5; D call uncertain. The CDR3 is 13 amino acids. V was cut by 3 bases and J by 4 bases, with 9 bases left in between. Germline V lookup: CDR1 MDHEN, CDR2 SYDVKM.

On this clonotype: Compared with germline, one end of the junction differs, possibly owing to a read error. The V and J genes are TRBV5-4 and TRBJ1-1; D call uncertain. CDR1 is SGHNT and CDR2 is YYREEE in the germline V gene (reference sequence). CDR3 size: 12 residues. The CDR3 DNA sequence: TGTGCCAGCAGCTTTCCGAACACTGGAGCTTTCTTT. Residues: CASSFPNTGAFF.

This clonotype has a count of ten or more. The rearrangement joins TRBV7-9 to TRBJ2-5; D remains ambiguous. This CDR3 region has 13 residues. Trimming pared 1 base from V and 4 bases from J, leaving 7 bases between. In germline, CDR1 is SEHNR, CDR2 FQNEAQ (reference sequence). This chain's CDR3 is CASSLVQSETQYF. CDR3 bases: TGTGCCAGCAGCTTAGTCCAGTCAGAGACCCAGTACTTC.

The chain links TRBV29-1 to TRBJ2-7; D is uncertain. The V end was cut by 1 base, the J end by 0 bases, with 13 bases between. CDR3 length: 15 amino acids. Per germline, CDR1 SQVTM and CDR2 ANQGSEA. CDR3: CSVEVLRLFSYEQYF. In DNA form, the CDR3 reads TGCAGCGTTGAAGTACTCCGGCTATTCTCCTACGAGCAGTACTTC.

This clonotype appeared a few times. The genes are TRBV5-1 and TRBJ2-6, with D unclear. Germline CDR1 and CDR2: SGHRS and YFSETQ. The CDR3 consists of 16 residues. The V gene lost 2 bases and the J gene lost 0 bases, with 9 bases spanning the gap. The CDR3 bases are TGCGCCAGCAGCTTCCGGGCCTACTCTGGGGCCAACGTCCTGACTTTC. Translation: CASSFRAYSGANVLTF.

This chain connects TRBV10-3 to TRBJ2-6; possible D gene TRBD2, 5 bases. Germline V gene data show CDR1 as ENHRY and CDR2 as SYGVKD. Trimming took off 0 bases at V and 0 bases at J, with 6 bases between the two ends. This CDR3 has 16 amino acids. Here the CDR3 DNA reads TGTGCCATCAGTGAGTCGGGAGTCTCTGGGGCCAACGTCCTGACTTTC. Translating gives CAISESGVSGANVLTF.

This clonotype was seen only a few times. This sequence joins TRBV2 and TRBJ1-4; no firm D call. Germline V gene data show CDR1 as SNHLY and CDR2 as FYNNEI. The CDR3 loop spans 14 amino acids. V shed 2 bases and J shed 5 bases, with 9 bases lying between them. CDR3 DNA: TGTGCCAGCAGTGAAAGCCTGGGCAATGAAAAACTGTTTTTT. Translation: CASSESLGNEKLFF.

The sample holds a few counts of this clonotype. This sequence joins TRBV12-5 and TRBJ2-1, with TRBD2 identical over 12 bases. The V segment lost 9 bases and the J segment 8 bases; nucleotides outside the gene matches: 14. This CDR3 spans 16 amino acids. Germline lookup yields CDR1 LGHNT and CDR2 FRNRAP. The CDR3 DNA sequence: TGTGCTAGCGGGTCGGGGACTAGCGGGTTAGTCGATGAGCAGTTCTTC. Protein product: CASGSGTSGLVDEQFF.

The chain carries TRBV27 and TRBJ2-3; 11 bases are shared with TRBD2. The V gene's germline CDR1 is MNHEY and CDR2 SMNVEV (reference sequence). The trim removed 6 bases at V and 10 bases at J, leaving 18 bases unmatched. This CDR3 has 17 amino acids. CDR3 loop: CASRTIFSGRASAAQYF. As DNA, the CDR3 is TGTGCCAGCAGGACGATTTTTAGCGGGAGGGCCTCCGCCGCGCAGTATTTT.

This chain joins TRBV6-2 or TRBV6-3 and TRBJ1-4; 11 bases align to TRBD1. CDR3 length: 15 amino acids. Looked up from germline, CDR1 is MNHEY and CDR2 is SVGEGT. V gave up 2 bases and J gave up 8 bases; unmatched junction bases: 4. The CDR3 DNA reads TGTGCCAGCAGTTACCCGGACAGGGGGCGAGAAAAACTGTTTTTT. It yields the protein CASSYPDRGREKLFF.

CDR3 nucleotide sequence: TGCGCCAGCAGCCAAGATAGAAGGACACCGGAGACCTTC. Translated: CASSQDRRTPETF. This chain connects TRBV4-1 to TRBJ1-2; possible D gene TRBD1, 5 bases. Germline V gives CDR1 MGHRA, CDR2 YSYEKL. The CDR3 has 13 residues. V lost 0 bases to trimming and J lost 14 bases, with 16 bases between them.

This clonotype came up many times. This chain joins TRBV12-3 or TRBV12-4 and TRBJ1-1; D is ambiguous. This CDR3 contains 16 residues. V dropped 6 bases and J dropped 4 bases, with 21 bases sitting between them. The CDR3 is CASSPRWVGPGTEAFF. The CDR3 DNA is TGTGCCAGCAGCCCTCGTTGGGTAGGGCCAGGCACTGAAGCTTTCTTT.

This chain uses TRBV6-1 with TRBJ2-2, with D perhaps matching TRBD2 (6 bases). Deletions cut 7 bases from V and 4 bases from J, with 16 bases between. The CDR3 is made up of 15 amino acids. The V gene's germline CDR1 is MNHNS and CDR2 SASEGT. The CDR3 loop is CASTSGEIGTGELFF. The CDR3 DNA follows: TGTGCCAGCACTTCGGGGGAGATCGGCACCGGGGAGCTGTTTTTT.

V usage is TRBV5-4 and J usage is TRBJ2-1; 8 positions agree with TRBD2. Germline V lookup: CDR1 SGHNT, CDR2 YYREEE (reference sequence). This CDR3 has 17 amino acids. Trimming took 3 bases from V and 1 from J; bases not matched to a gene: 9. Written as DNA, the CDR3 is TGTGCCAGCAGCTCCCGCCTCCAGCGGGGGTCCTACAATGAGCAGTTCTTC. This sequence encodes CASSSRLQRGSYNEQFF.

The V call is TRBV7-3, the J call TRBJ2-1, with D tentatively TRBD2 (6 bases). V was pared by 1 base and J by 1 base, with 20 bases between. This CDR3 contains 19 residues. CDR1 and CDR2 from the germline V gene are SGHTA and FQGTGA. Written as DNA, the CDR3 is TGTGCCAGCAGCTTAAGTGGGTTAAGGGTGCGGGGTTCCTACAATGAGCAGTTCTTC. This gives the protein CASSLSGLRVRGSYNEQFF.

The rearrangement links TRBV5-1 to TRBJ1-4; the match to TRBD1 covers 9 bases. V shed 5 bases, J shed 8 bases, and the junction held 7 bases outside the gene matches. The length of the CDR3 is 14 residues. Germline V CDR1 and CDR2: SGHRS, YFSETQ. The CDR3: CASSGTGNSEKLFF. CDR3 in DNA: TGCGCCAGCAGTGGGACAGGGAATAGCGAAAAACTGTTTTTT.